The 26 T cell receptor beta chains given below trace back to one sample, sequenced in a study of technical replicates of blood from a handful of donors (dated 2017 in TCRdb). Library preparation used the immunoSEQ multiplex PCR assay. The source is immuneACCESS, and TCRdb retained only in-frame sequences with V and J called. Part of the clones is not carried over; for the studies checked, unresolved V genes explain less than half of this, and the remainder is unexplained. The sample contains about 76,000 clones, approximately 86% of them found a single time. The ten largest clones represent 4.8% of the sample. Sequencing input: PBMCs. Receptors were obtained from a human donor in good health. Some clones in this sample may be carry-over from other donors' samples.

This chain links TRBV6-4 with TRBJ2-3, with D possibly matching TRBD2 (7 bases). The CDR3 has 15 amino acids. V was trimmed by 8 bases and J by 5 bases, leaving 20 bases between them. In germline, CDR1 is MRHNA, CDR2 SNTAGT. CDR3 sequence reads: CASSTSAGAGDTQYF. The CDR3 bases are TGTGCCAGCTCCACCTCCGCGGGGGCTGGAGATACGCAGTATTTT.

This clone was picked up one time. V gene TRBV14 combines with J gene TRBJ1-1; TRBD1 aligns across 7 bases. This CDR3 has 13 residues. V shed 4 bases and J 10 bases; nucleotides not matched to a gene: 9. Germline V gives CDR1 SGHDN, CDR2 FVKESK. Here the CDR3 DNA reads TGTGCCAGCAGCCCCAATAACAGGGGTACAGCTTTCTTT. As protein: CASSPNNRGTAFF.

The V gene is TRBV30, the J gene TRBJ1-1; TRBD1 matches at 7 bases. This CDR3 has 14 residues. Losses at the gene ends were 0 bases for V and 3 bases for J; bases not matched to a gene: 4. Germline CDR1 and CDR2: GTSNPN and SVGIG (reference sequence). CDR3 sequence reads: CAWSVGDSDTEAFF. The DNA of the CDR3 is TGTGCCTGGAGTGTCGGGGACAGCGACACTGAAGCTTTCTTT.

This clone has a handful of counts. This sequence joins TRBV12-5 and TRBJ2-7; D remains ambiguous. CDR3 size: 18 residues. V gave up 0 bases and J gave up 0 bases, with 18 bases separating them. The germline V gene has CDR1 LGHNT and CDR2 FRNRAP. The CDR3 loop reads CASGLVPFVRSSSYEQYF. CDR3 DNA: TGTGCTAGTGGTTTGGTACCATTCGTTCGTTCGAGCTCCTACGAGCAGTACTTC.

The J gene is TRBJ2-7, the V gene TRBV7-2; possibly TRBD1 for D (6 bases). Per the germline V gene, CDR1 is SGHTA and CDR2 is FQGNSA. The ends were cut back, 5 bases at V and 1 base at J, with 9 bases in the middle. The length of the CDR3 is 13 residues. The CDR3 is CASSPRGSYEQYF. The CDR3 region has the DNA TGTGCCAGCAGCCCCAGGGGATCCTACGAGCAGTACTTC. Supplemented by reference TRBV7-2 and TRBJ2-7, the full variable domain reads GAGVSQSPSNKVTEKGKDVELRCDPISGHTALYWYRQSLGQGLEFLIYFQGNSAPDKSGLPSDRFSAERTGGSVSTLTIQRTQQEDSAVYLCASSPRGSYEQYFGPGTRLTVT.

The V gene is TRBV7-7, the J gene TRBJ2-5, with D perhaps TRBD2 (5 bases). Germline values: CDR1 SSHAT, CDR2 FNYEAQ (reference sequence). The CDR3 extends over 14 amino acids. V lost 5 bases to trimming and J lost 5 bases, with 15 bases between them. The CDR3 nucleotides read TGTGCCAGCAGCCCCGACTACATTAGGGAGACCCAGTACTTC. Amino acids: CASSPDYIRETQYF.

The V and J genes are TRBV18 and TRBJ1-6; perhaps TRBD1 as D (5 bases). Trimming took off 3 bases at V and 9 bases at J, with 15 bases between the two ends. Looked up from germline, CDR1 is KGHSH and CDR2 is LQKENI. This CDR3 is built from 15 residues. Written as DNA, the CDR3 is TGTGCCAGCTCACCGGGCGGGGCCGGGGCTTCACCCCTCCACTTT. Translating it yields CASSPGGAGASPLHF.

The CDR3 protein is CASTTGTSSVGEQFF. The CDR3 bases are TGTGCCAGCACCACCGGGACTAGCAGTGTCGGGGAGCAGTTCTTC. This chain uses TRBV9 with TRBJ2-1; 9 bases match TRBD2. CDR3 length equals 15 residues. J lost 10 bases, V lost 6 bases, and 14 bases had no gene match. From germline, CDR1 is SGDLS and CDR2 YYNGEE. Full variable domain (missing parts from reference TRBV9 and TRBJ2-1): DSGVTQTPKHLITATGQRVTLRCSPRSGDLSVYWYQQSLDQGLQFLIQYYNGEERAKGNILERFSAQQFPDLHSELNLSSLELGDSALYFCASTTGTSSVGEQFFGPGTRLTVL.

V gene TRBV9 combines with J gene TRBJ2-5; 7 bases are a match to TRBD2. V shed 3 bases and J 5 bases; nucleotides not matched to a gene: 10. Per the germline V gene, CDR1 is SGDLS and CDR2 is YYNGEE. The CDR3 is 15 residues long. The DNA of the CDR3 is TGTGCCAGCAGCGAAGGGACTAAACAACGGGAGACCCAGTACTTC. Translated, it gives CASSEGTKQRETQYF.

The genes are TRBV2 and TRBJ2-2; a possible D gene is TRBD2 (6 bases). CDR1 and CDR2 (germline): SNHLY, FYNNEI. Trimming pared 2 bases from V and 4 bases from J, leaving 11 bases between. The CDR3 has 15 amino acids. The CDR3 nucleotides read TGTGCCAGCAGTGAAACTTTGGGGGGCACCGGGGAGCTGTTTTTT. It encodes CASSETLGGTGELFF.

This clone has just a few counts. The chain carries TRBV7-9 and TRBJ1-1; 8 nucleotides align to TRBD1. Germline CDR1 SEHNR, CDR2 FQNEAQ (reference sequence). V lost 0 bases, J lost 3 bases, and 3 bases stayed unmatched. This CDR3 is built from 15 residues. CDR3 sequence: CASSLASGGHTEAFF. The DNA for the CDR3 is TGTGCCAGCAGCTTAGCGTCAGGGGGCCACACTGAAGCTTTCTTT.

The rearrangement joins TRBV6-6 to TRBJ1-3, with D possibly TRBD1 on 5 matching bases. Trimming took 6 bases from V and 0 from J, leaving 12 bases between them. Germline V gene lookup returns CDR1 MNHNY and CDR2 SVGAGI (reference sequence). The CDR3 length is 15 residues. The CDR3 DNA sequence: TGTGCCAGCAGACTGGGGGGACGCTCTGGAAACACCATATATTTT. It is translated as CASRLGGRSGNTIYF.

The DNA of the CDR3 is TGCAGCGTTGGGTGGCTAGCGGGAGCCGAGCAGTACTTC. Translating gives CSVGWLAGAEQYF. This chain joins TRBV29-1 and TRBJ2-7, with 10 nucleotides matching TRBD2. The CDR3 totals 13 residues. Trimming cost V 4 bases and J 6 bases; bases outside gene matches: 6. Germline values: CDR1 SQVTM, CDR2 ANQGSEA.

The J gene is TRBJ1-5, the V gene TRBV6-5; 7 bases match TRBD1. The CDR3 runs to 13 residues. Germline lookup yields CDR1 MNHEY and CDR2 SVGAGI. With 5 bases clipped from V and 3 bases from J, the junction kept 1 base outside the gene matches. CDR3 nucleotides: TGTGCCAGCAGTACAGGGGACAATCAGCCCCAGCATTTT. Amino acids: CASSTGDNQPQHF.

This clone occurred a few times. The gene calls are TRBV7-9 and TRBJ2-2, with D perhaps TRBD2 (6 bases). The germline V and J ends were trimmed by 4 bases and 5 bases, with 14 bases remaining between them. In germline, CDR1 is SEHNR, CDR2 FQNEAQ (reference sequence). CDR3 size: 15 residues. CDR3 in amino acids: CASSSTTSRTGELFF. As DNA, the CDR3 is TGTGCCAGCAGCTCTACGACTAGTAGGACCGGGGAGCTGTTTTTT.

This clone has a single count. V is TRBV4-1 and J is TRBJ1-2; D is perhaps TRBD1 (6 bases). V lost 2 bases to trimming and J lost 8 bases, with 18 bases between them. The CDR3 covers 15 residues. The germline V gene encodes CDR1 MGHRA and CDR2 YSYEKL. CDR3 coding DNA: TGCGCCAGCAGCCAAACAGGGTTATTCGGAAAAGGCTACACCTTC. It is translated as CASSQTGLFGKGYTF.

The rearrangement links TRBV7-9 to TRBJ1-4, with TRBD1 matching 8 bases. V was clipped by 1 base and J by 2 bases; unmatched bases: 0. Germline CDR1 reads SEHNR; CDR2 reads FQNEAQ (reference sequence). CDR3 length: 15 amino acids. This CDR3 reads CASSLDRGTNEKLFF. The DNA of the CDR3 is TGTGCCAGCAGCTTAGACAGGGGGACTAATGAAAAACTGTTTTTT.

V is TRBV30 and J is TRBJ2-4; 15 bases fit TRBD2. The length of the CDR3 is 15 residues. The germline gives CDR1 GTSNPN, CDR2 SVGIG (reference sequence). As DNA, the CDR3 is TGTGCTTCAACCGGACTAGCGGGAGGGGGAAACATTCAGTACTTC. Its protein is CASTGLAGGGNIQYF. Using reference TRBV30 and TRBJ2-4 for the parts outside the CDR3, the full variable domain is SQTIHQWPATLVQPVGSPLSLECTVEGTSNPNLYWYRQAAGRGLQLLFYSVGIGQISSEVPQNLSASRPQDRQFILSSKKLLLSDSGFYLCASTGLAGGGNIQYFGAGTRLSVL.

The rearrangement links TRBV18 to TRBJ1-2; weak D call: TRBD1 (6 bases). V gave up 4 bases and J gave up 1 base, with 13 bases separating them. CDR1 and CDR2 from the germline V gene are KGHSH and LQKENI. The CDR3 spans 15 residues. The DNA of the CDR3 is TGTGCCAGCTCACAGGGCCAGGGGTTTAACTATGGCTACACCTTC. Encoded protein: CASSQGQGFNYGYTF.

This rearrangement joins TRBV5-6 to TRBJ2-5; no reliable D call. This CDR3 spans 15 amino acids. Trimming stripped 4 bases from V and 5 bases from J, with 18 bases between. Germline loops: CDR1 SGHDT, CDR2 YYEEEE. The CDR3 nucleotides are TGTGCCAGCAGCCCCAGGTGGTCCAGAAGGGAGACCCAGTACTTC. Its protein is CASSPRWSRRETQYF.

This sequence joins TRBV7-2 and TRBJ2-7; tentative D call: TRBD2 (6 bases). The CDR3 totals 13 residues. The germline V gene has CDR1 SGHTA and CDR2 FQGNSA. V lost 2 bases and J 4 bases, leaving 9 bases between the germline ends. In DNA, the CDR3 is TGTGCCAGCAGCTTACTAGCGAGATACGAGCAGTACTTC. Amino acid sequence: CASSLLARYEQYF.

This chain links TRBV4-1 with TRBJ2-2; D unclear. This CDR3 spans 18 amino acids. The V end was cut by 0 bases, the J end by 4 bases, with 18 bases between. Germline V gene lookup returns CDR1 MGHRA and CDR2 YSYEKL. CDR3: CASSQDSLRRSSTGELFF. In nucleotides, the CDR3 is TGCGCCAGCAGCCAAGATTCGTTAAGGCGATCTAGCACCGGGGAGCTGTTTTTT.

This chain uses TRBV21-1 with TRBJ2-2; whether TRBD1, the table's D call, matches the DNA was not checked. TRBV21-1 is labeled a pseudogene. The CDR3 contains 17 residues. The CDR3 spells CASSKTGTGGSAGELFF. The DNA for the CDR3 is TGTGCCAGCAGCAAAACGGGGACAGGGGGCTCTGCCGGGGAGCTGTTTTTT.

The chain recombines TRBV30 with TRBJ2-7; the D is unclear. There are 13 residues in the CDR3. V shed 8 bases and J shed 0 bases, with 14 bases lying between them. From germline, CDR1 is GTSNPN and CDR2 SVGIG (reference sequence). The CDR3 DNA sequence: TGTGCCAGACTTGACGGTTACTCCTACGAGCAGTACTTC. Encoded protein: CARLDGYSYEQYF.

This clone appeared a single time. V and J are TRBV6-4 and TRBJ2-3; TRBD2 agrees at 7 bases. Trimming at V came to 0 bases and at J to 5 bases, leaving 11 bases not matched to a gene. Germline assignment: CDR1 MRHNA and CDR2 SNTAGT. The CDR3 covers 17 residues. The CDR3 reads CASSDSTRAGAIDTQYF. In DNA, the CDR3 is TGTGCCAGCAGTGACTCGACAAGGGCGGGAGCCATAGATACGCAGTATTTT.

The rearrangement uses TRBV11-2 and TRBJ2-3; 9 bases align to TRBD2. The ends lost 5 bases at V and 3 bases at J; junction bases unmatched: 12. Germline loops: CDR1 SGHAT, CDR2 FQNNGV. This CDR3 has 17 amino acids. The CDR3 is CASSTPVTRGGTDTQYF. CDR3 DNA sequence: TGTGCCAGCAGCACCCCCGTTACGCGGGGGGGAACAGATACGCAGTATTTT.